Listed below are T cell receptor beta chains from one sample, sequenced in a study of cytomegalovirus exposure and HLA in healthy donors. The data were produced by immunoSEQ multiplex PCR, yet TCRdb's version contains in-frame clones alone and is incomplete. The repertoire holds about 180,000 clones, with about 80% as singletons. Sequenced material: PBMCs. The receptors were gathered from a man aged 25 to 40 in good health and CMV-seronegative. The CDR3 runs from the conserved cysteine through the conserved F or W. A D gene is named only where the DNA matches it firmly. A row's size may be missing; if present it is once, few, many or a size class.

few	TRBV14	17	TRBD2	TRBJ2-1	CASSHRTGLAAYNEQFF	TGTGCCAGCAGCCACCGAACGGGACTAGCGGCCTACAATGAGCAGTTCTTC
NA	TRBV2	14	NA	TRBJ2-5	CASSENTVQETQYF	TGTGCCAGCAGTGAAAATACAGTGCAAGAGACCCAGTACTTC
NA	TRBV4-1	16	NA	TRBJ2-3	CASSQGTGSSTDTQYF	TGCGCCAGCAGCCAAGGTACAGGGTCTAGCACAGATACGCAGTATTTT
few	TRBV6-5	15	NA	TRBJ1-2	CASSPTAGAPYGYTF	TGTGCCAGCAGTCCCACGGCCGGAGCCCCTTATGGCTACACCTTC
NA	TRBV7-2	17	NA	TRBJ2-2	CASSVGGGYRVTGELFF	TGTGCCAGCAGCGTGGGCGGAGGCTATCGTGTGACCGGGGAGCTGTTTTTT
NA	TRBV5-1	16	TRBD2	TRBJ2-5	CASSPGLAGGQETQYF	TGCGCCAGCAGCCCAGGGCTAGCGGGGGGTCAAGAGACCCAGTACTTC
NA	TRBV7-2	13	NA	TRBJ1-6	CASSSRTAGSLHF	TGTGCCAGCAGCTCCCGGACAGCTGGATCCCTCCACTTT
NA	TRBV18	16	TRBD1	TRBJ2-2	CASSVQGASDTGELFF	TGTGCCAGCTCTGTACAGGGGGCGAGTGACACCGGGGAGCTGTTTTTT
NA	TRBV11-2	16	NA	TRBJ2-7	CASSPIGHPATYEQYF	TGTGCCAGCAGTCCTATCGGACACCCTGCCACCTACGAGCAGTACTTC
NA	TRBV25-1	15	NA	TRBJ2-7	CASSTGQLTPYEQYF	TGTGCCAGCAGTACAGGACAGTTAACTCCCTACGAGCAGTACTTC
NA	TRBV30	15	TRBD1	TRBJ2-2	CAWSFLDRDTGELFF	TGTGCCTGGAGTTTTCTTGACAGGGACACCGGGGAGCTGTTTTTT
few	TRBV14	11	NA	TRBJ2-4	CASSQAGVQYF	TGTGCCAGCAGCCAAGCGGGAGTTCAGTACTTC